This entry is about one T cell receptor (beta chain). Its target is unknown. PCR amplification relied on 60 Vbeta primers (plus 13 Jbeta primers). Produced via immunoSEQ multiplex PCR; TCRdb's table is partial and in-frame only. The sample holds 190,000 or so clones, less than 90% seen once. Germline V gene data show CDR1 as SGHTA and CDR2 as FQGTGA. V gave up 2 bases and J gave up 5 bases; unmatched junction bases: 5. The CDR3 totals 15 residues. When sampled, the donors appeared nominally healthy, though they likely had unrecorded immune exposures. The data stem from a study of cytomegalovirus exposure and HLA in healthy donors. The study's findings and limits: A few chains tied to CMV proved CMV antigen-specific in vitro. Associated with cytomegalovirus, according to the listing, were 150 to 200 TCR beta chains. Most likely, a cluster of highly shared sequence variants arose as a sequencing artifact.

What was sequenced was PBMCs. The receptor comes from a man aged 45-65 years in good health and CMV-seronegative. The genes are TRBV7-3 and TRBJ2-3; 9 nucleotides agree with TRBD2. Written as DNA, the CDR3 is TGTGCCAGCAGCTTAGCGGGAGGGCCGGGAGATACGCAGTATTTT. This codes for CASSLAGGPGDTQYF.